The rows below give T cell receptor beta chains drawn from one sample of a study of Graves' ophthalmopathy and Graves' hyperthyroidism. TCRdb reanalysed the multiplex PCR reads using MiXCR and keeps one entry per CDR3 protein. The sample holds some 350,000 distinct CDR3 sequences, about 15% seen once. Material for sequencing was peripheral blood. These receptor sequences come from an adult woman with stable Graves' hyperthyroidism. The CDR3 runs from the conserved cysteine through the conserved F or W. D genes are given only for firm matches. The size field is filled for only some rows; it gives once, few, many or a size class.

clone_size,j_call,v_call,d_call,cdr3_nt,cdr3_aa
few,TRBJ2-4,TRBV27,TRBD1,TGTGCCAGCAGTCCCATGCGGACAGGCCCTAAAAACATTAAGTACTTC,CASSPMRTGPKNIKYF
many,TRBJ1-2,TRBV24-1,NA,TGTGCCACCAGTGATCACACCCGGGACAAGCCCTATGGCTACACCTTC,CATSDHTRDKPYGYTF
NA,TRBJ1-2,TRBV12-3/TRBV12-4,NA,TGTGCCAGCAGTTTAGATCTACCGTATGGCTACACCTTC,CASSLDLPYGYTF
NA,TRBJ1-5,TRBV6-1,NA,TGTGCCACCTCGACGGCGGGTAATCAGCCCCAGCATTTT,CATSTAGNQPQHF
many,TRBJ2-5,TRBV27,NA,TGTGCCAGCAGTTTATTTTACGGTGACCAAGAGACCCAGTACTTC,CASSLFYGDQETQYF
NA,TRBJ1-1,TRBV20-1,NA,TGCAGTGCGGAAGGGGGGGGTGAAGCTTTCTTT,CSAEGGGEAFF
NA,TRBJ1-2,TRBV28,NA,TGTGCCAGCAGGACGAGGCAGCTTGGCTACACCTTC,CASRTRQLGYTF
NA,TRBJ2-5,TRBV18,NA,TGTGCCAGCTCACCACTCACCATGAAAGAGACCCAGTACTTC,CASSPLTMKETQYF
many,TRBJ1-2,TRBV20-1,NA,TGCAGTGCTAGACACAGGGCACCCTCCTATGGCTACACCTTC,CSARHRAPSYGYTF
many,TRBJ1-1,TRBV10-3,TRBD1,TGTGCCATCAGTGAGTCGAGGACAGGGGCTGACACTGAAGCTTTCTTT,CAISESRTGADTEAFF
many,TRBJ2-5,TRBV6-1,TRBD2,TGTGCCAGCGGGATAGCGGGAGGAAAGACCCAGTACTTC,CASGIAGGKTQYF